Sequencing of this T cell receptor beta chain was carried out in a study of blood T cell repertoires in COVID-19. Looking at the study overall: Nucleic acid was either cDNA or gDNA, and it came from T cells, B-cell-depleted T cells, or PBMCs.

Seattle enrolled patients during active infection and tracked them longitudinally. As processed by the authors: Amplification of reference gene primers provided the estimated nucleated cell counts. TCRdb keeps only in-frame clones here, not all; method: immunoSEQ multiplex PCR. D and trimming come from the DNA, and the V and J calls and clone size come from that table. The sample shows about 480,000 clones, less than 90% of them seen only once. This clone appeared a single time. Germline V CDR1 and CDR2: LNHDA, SQIVND (reference sequence). This CDR3 is built from 11 residues. The germline V and J ends were trimmed by 7 bases and 7 bases, with 7 bases remaining between them.

This receptor was identified in a woman aged 45-65 years with COVID-19, enrolled during active disease. The genes are TRBV19 and TRBJ1-4; D unclear. Sequenced material: peripheral blood. CDR3 amino acids: CASNRGEKLFF. The CDR3 coding sequence is TGTGCCAGTAATCGGGGTGAAAAACTGTTTTTT.